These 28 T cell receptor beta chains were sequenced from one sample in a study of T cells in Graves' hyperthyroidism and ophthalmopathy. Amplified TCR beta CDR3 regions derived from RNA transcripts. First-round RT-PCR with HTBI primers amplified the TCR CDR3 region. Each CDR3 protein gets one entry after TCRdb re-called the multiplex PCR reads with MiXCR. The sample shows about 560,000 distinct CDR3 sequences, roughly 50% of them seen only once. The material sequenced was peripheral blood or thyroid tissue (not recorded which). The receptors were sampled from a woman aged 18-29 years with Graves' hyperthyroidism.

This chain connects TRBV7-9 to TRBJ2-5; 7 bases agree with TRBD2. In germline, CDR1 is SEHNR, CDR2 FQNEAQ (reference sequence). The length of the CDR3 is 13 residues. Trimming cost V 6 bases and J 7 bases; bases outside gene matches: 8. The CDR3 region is CASSPAGVGTQYF. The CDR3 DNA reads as TGTGCCAGCAGTCCGGCGGGGGTCGGGACCCAGTACTTC.

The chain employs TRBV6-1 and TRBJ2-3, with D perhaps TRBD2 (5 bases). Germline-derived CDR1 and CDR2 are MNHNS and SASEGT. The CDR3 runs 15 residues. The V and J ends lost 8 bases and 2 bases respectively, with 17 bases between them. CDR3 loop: CASAGESGHTDTQYF. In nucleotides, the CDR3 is TGTGCCAGCGCCGGAGAGAGCGGCCACACAGATACGCAGTATTTT.

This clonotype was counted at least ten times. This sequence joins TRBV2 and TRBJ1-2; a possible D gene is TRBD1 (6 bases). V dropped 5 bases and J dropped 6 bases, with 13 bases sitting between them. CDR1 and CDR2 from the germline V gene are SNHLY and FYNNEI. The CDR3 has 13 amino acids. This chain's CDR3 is CASSLGRGDGYTF. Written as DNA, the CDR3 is TGTGCCAGCAGTTTGGGCAGGGGTGATGGCTACACCTTC.

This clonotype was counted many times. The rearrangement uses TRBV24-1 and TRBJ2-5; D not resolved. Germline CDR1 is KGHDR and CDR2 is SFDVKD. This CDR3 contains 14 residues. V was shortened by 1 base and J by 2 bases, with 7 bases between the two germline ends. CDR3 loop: CATSDLTSQETQYF. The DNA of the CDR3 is TGTGCCACCAGTGATTTAACGTCGCAAGAGACCCAGTACTTC.

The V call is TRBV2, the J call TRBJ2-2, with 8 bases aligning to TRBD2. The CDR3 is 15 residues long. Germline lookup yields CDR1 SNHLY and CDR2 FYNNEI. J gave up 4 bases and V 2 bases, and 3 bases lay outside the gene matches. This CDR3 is CASSECGRSTGELFF. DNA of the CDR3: TGTGCCAGCAGTGAATGCGGGAGGAGCACCGGGGAGCTGTTTTTT. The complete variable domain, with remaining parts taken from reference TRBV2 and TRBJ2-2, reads EPEVTQTPSHQVTQMGQEVILRCVPISNHLYFYWYRQILGQKVEFLVSFYNNEISEKSEIFDDQFSVERPDGSNFTLKIRSTKLEDSAMYFCASSECGRSTGELFFGEGSRLTVL.

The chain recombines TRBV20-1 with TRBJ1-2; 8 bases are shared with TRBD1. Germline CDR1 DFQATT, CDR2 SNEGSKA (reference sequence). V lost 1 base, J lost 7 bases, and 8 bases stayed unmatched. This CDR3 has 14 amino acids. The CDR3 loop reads CSARAGQARGGYTF. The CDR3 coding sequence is TGCAGTGCTAGAGCGGGACAGGCCCGGGGTGGCTACACCTTC.

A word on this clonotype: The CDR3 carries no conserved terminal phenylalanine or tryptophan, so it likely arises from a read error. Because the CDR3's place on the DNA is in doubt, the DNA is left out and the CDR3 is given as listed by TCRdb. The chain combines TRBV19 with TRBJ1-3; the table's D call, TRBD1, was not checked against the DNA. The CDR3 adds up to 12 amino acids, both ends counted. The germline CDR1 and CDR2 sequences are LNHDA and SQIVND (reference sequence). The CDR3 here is CASSRMGQGGGT.

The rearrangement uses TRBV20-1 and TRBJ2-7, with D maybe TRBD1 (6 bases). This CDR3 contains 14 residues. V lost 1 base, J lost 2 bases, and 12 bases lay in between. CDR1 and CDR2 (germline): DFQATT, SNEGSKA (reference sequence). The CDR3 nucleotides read TGCAGTGCTAGAGGACAGGTAAACCCCTACGAGCAGTACTTC. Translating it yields CSARGQVNPYEQYF.

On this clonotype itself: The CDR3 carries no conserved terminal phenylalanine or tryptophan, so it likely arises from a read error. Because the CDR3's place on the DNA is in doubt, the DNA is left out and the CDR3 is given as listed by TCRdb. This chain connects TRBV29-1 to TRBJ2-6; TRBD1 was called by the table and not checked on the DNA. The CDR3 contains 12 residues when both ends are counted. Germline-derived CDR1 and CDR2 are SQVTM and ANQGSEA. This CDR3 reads CSVESWWGQGDT.

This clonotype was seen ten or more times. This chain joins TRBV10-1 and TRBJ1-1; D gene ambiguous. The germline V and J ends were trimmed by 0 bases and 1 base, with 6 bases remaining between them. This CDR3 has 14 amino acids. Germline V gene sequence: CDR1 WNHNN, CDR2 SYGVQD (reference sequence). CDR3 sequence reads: CASSESTRNTEAFF. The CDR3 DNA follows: TGCGCCAGCAGTGAGTCGACTCGGAACACTGAAGCTTTCTTT.

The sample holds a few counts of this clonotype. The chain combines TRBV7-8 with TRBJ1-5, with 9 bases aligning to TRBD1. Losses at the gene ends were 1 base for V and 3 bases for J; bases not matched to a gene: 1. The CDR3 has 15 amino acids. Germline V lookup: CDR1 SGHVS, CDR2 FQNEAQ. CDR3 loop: CASSLDRGPNQPQHF. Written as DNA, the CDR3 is TGTGCCAGCAGCTTAGACAGGGGGCCCAATCAGCCCCAGCATTTT.

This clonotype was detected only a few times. As DNA, the CDR3 is TGTGCTAGGGAGAACACTGAAGCTTTCTTT. Encoded protein: CARENTEAFF. This chain links TRBV25-1 with TRBJ1-1; D call uncertain. The CDR3 extends over 10 amino acids. Germline V lookup: CDR1 MGHDK, CDR2 SYGVNS.

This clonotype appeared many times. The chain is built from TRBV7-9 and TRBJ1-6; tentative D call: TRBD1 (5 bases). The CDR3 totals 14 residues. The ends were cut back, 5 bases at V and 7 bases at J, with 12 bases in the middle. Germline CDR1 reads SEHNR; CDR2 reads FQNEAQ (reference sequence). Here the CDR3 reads CASSKGLLNSPLHF. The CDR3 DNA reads TGTGCCAGCAGCAAGGGGTTATTGAATTCACCCCTCCACTTT.

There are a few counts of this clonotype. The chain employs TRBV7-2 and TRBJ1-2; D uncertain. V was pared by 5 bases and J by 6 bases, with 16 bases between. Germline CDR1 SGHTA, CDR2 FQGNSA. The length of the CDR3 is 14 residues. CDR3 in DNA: TGTGCCAGCAGCCAAGTCAACACCCGCCATGGCTACACCTTC. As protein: CASSQVNTRHGYTF.

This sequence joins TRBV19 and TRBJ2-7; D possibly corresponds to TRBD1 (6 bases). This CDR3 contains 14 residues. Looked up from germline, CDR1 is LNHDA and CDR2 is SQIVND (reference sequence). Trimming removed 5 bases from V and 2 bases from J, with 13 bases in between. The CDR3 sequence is CASSLGDTPYEQYF. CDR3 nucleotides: TGTGCCAGTAGTCTTGGGGACACCCCCTACGAGCAGTACTTC.

The DNA for the CDR3 is TGTGCCACCAGTGATTTGTCTGGTCATCAGCCCCAGTACTTC. Encoded protein: CATSDLSGHQPQYF. The V and J genes are TRBV24-1 and TRBJ2-7, with unresolved D. The V end lost 0 bases, the J end lost 10 bases, and 15 bases lay between the germline ends. From germline, CDR1 is KGHDR and CDR2 SFDVKD. CDR3 length equals 14 residues.

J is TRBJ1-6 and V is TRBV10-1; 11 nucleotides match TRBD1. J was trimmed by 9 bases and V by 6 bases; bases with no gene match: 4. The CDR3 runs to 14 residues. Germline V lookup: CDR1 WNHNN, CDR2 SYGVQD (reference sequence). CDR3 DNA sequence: TGCGCCAGCAGAGGACAGGGGGCTAGTTCACCCCTCCACTTT. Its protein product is CASRGQGASSPLHF.

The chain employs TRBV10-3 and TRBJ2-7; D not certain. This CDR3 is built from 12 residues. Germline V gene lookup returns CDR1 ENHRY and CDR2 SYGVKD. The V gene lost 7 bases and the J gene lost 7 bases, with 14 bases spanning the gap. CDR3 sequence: CAIKDLYNEQYF. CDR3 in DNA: TGTGCCATCAAAGACTTGTACAATGAGCAGTACTTC.

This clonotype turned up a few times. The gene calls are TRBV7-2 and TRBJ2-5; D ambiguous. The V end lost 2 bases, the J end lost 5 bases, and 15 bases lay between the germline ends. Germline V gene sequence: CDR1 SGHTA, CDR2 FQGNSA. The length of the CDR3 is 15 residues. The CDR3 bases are TGTGCCAGCAGCTTAATTTCCCTCCTTGGGGAGACCCAGTACTTC. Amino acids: CASSLISLLGETQYF. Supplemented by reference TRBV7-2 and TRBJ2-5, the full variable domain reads GAGVSQSPSNKVTEKGKDVELRCDPISGHTALYWYRQSLGQGLEFLIYFQGNSAPDKSGLPSDRFSAERTGGSVSTLTIQRTQQEDSAVYLCASSLISLLGETQYFGPGTRLLVL.

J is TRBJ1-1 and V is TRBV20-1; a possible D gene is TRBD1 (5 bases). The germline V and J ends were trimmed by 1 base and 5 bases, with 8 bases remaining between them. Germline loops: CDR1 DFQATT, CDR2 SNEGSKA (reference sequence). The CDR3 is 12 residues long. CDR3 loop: CSARGGKTEAFF. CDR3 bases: TGCAGTGCTAGAGGGGGCAAGACTGAAGCTTTCTTT.

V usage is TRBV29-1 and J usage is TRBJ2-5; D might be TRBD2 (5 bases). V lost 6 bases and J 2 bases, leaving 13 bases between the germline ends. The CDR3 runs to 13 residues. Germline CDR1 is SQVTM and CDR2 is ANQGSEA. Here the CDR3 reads CSVAPSRQETQYF. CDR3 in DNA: TGCAGCGTAGCGCCTAGCAGACAAGAGACCCAGTACTTC.

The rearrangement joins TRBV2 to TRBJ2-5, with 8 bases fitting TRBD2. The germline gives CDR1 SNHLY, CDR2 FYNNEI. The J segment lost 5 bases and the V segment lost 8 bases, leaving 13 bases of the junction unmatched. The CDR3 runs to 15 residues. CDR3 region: CASSPPGRAEETQYF. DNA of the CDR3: TGTGCCAGCTCACCGCCCGGGAGGGCCGAGGAGACCCAGTACTTC.

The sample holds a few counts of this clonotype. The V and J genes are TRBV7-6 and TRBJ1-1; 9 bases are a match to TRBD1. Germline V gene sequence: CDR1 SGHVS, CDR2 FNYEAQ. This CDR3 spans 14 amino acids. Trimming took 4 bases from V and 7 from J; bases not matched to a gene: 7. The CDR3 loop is CASSSDRGRSEAFF. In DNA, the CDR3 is TGTGCCAGCAGCTCGGACAGGGGAAGAAGTGAAGCTTTCTTT. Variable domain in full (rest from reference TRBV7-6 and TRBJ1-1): GAGVSQSPRYKVTKRGQDVALRCDPISGHVSLYWYRQALGQGPEFLTYFNYEAQQDKSGLPNDRFSAERPEGSISTLTIQRTEQRDSAMYRCASSSDRGRSEAFFGQGTRLTVV.

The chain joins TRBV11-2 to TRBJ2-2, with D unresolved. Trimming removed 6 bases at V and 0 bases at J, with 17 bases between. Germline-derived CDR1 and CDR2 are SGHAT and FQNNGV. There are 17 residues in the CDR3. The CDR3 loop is CASRPRLPGANTGELFF. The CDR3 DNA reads TGTGCCAGCAGACCCCGCCTTCCTGGAGCGAACACCGGGGAGCTGTTTTTT.

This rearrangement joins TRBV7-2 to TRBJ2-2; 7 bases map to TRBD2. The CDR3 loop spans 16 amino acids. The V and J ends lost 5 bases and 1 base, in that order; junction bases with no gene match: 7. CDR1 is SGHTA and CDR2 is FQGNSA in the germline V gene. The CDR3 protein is CASSRGERGNTGELFF. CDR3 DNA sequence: TGTGCCAGCAGCCGGGGGGAGCGGGGGAACACCGGGGAGCTGTTTTTT.

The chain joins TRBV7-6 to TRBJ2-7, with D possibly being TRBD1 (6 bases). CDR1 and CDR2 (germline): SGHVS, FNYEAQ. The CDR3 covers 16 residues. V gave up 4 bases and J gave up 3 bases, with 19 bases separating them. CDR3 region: CASSWELPGQIYEQYF. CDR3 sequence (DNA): TGTGCCAGCAGCTGGGAGTTACCGGGACAAATCTACGAGCAGTACTTC. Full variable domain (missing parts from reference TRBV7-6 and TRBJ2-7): GAGVSQSPRYKVTKRGQDVALRCDPISGHVSLYWYRQALGQGPEFLTYFNYEAQQDKSGLPNDRFSAERPEGSISTLTIQRTEQRDSAMYRCASSWELPGQIYEQYFGPGTRLTVT.

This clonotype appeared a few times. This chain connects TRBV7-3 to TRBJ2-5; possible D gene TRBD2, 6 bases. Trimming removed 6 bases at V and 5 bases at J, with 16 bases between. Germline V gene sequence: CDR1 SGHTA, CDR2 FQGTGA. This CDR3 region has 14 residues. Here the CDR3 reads CASSISREDETQYF. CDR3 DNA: TGTGCCAGCAGTATTAGCAGGGAGGACGAGACCCAGTACTTC. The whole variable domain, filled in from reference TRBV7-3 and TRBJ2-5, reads GAGVSQTPSNKVTEKGKYVELRCDPISGHTALYWYRQSLGQGPEFLIYFQGTGAADDSGLPNDRFFAVRPEGSVSTLKIQRTERGDSAVYLCASSISREDETQYFGPGTRLLVL.

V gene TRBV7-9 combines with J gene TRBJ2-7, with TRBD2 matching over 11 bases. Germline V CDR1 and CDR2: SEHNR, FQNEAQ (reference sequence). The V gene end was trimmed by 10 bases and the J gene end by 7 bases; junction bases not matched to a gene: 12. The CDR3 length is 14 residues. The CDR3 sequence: CATSIAGGPGEQYF. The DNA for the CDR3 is TGTGCCACTTCAATAGCGGGAGGGCCGGGTGAGCAGTACTTC. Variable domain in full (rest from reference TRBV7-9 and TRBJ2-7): DTGVSQNPRHKITKRGQNVTFRCDPISEHNRLYWYRQTLGQGPEFLTYFQNEAQLEKSRLLSDRFSAERPKGSFSTLEIQRTEQGDSAMYLCATSIAGGPGEQYFGPGTRLTVT.